This passage covers 8 T cell receptor beta chains from one sample sequenced in a study of early T cells in non-severe SARS-CoV-2 infection (TCRdb year 2021). The protocol used for the library was 5' RACE. For sequencing, a NextSeq 500 was employed. TCRdb cleaned the public reads at Q25 with fastp, built clones with MiXCR and kept in-frame beta chains. Records with the same CDR3 protein are collapsed into one entry carrying the most frequent genes and DNA. For this sample the table gives tens of thousands of distinct CDR3 sequences, of which about 4.5% were detected only once. 10% of the sample comes from the top ten. Source material: whole blood. Receptor source: an adult who was a healthcare worker with PCR-confirmed SARS-CoV-2 infection or an uninfected control (not recorded which).

This clonotype has at least ten counts. This chain connects TRBV3-1 to TRBJ2-7, with TRBD2 identical over 10 bases. The germline V gene has CDR1 LGHDT and CDR2 YNNKEL (reference sequence). CDR3 length: 19 amino acids. Unmatched junction bases numbered 16, after V lost 3 bases and J lost 2 bases. The CDR3 protein is CASSHSPHSAGGFAYEQYF. In DNA form, the CDR3 reads TGTGCCAGCAGCCATAGCCCTCATTCAGCGGGAGGGTTCGCCTACGAGCAGTACTTC.

This clonotype has just a few counts. The chain has TRBV15 and TRBJ2-7; D gene uncertain. The V gene's germline CDR1 is LNHNV and CDR2 YYDKDF (reference sequence). The CDR3 is made up of 13 amino acids. The V gene lost 4 bases and the J gene lost 3 bases, with 10 bases spanning the gap. CDR3 loop: CATSTAGSYEQYF. The CDR3 region has the DNA TGTGCCACCAGCACCGCCGGTAGCTACGAGCAGTACTTC.

This clonotype has more than one count but fewer than ten. At one of its ends the junction is not consistent with the germline gene, which may arise from a read error. V gene TRBV6-2 or TRBV6-3 combines with J gene TRBJ1-5; D is unclear. The germline V gene encodes CDR1 MNHEY and CDR2 SVGEGT. The CDR3 length is 14 residues. The CDR3 nucleotides read TGTGCCAGCAGTTATCCACAGAGCAGTCAGCCCCAGCATTTT. Translated, it gives CASSYPQSSQPQHF.

This clonotype was seen ten or more times. This chain connects TRBV13 to TRBJ2-7; the match to TRBD1 covers 8 bases. The CDR3 consists of 13 residues. From germline, CDR1 is PRHDT and CDR2 FYEKMQ (reference sequence). V shed 7 bases and J 10 bases; nucleotides not matched to a gene: 12. Here the CDR3 reads CASTAPGQDNQYF. Written as DNA, the CDR3 is TGTGCCAGCACCGCTCCGGGACAGGATAACCAGTACTTC.

This clonotype showed up many times. The gene calls are TRBV20-1 and TRBJ2-3, with 9 nucleotides matching TRBD2. The germline V gene has CDR1 DFQATT and CDR2 SNEGSKA (reference sequence). V trimming: 6 bases; J trimming: 4 bases; junction bases outside the gene matches: 11. The CDR3 runs to 15 residues. The CDR3, as DNA: TGCAGTGCGGAACCTACAGCGGGAGGCCCAGATACGCAGTATTTT. The encoded protein is CSAEPTAGGPDTQYF.

This clonotype was seen repeatedly, ten times or more. CDR3 residues: CSARRSGSSYEQYF. CDR3 sequence (DNA): TGCAGTGCTAGAAGGAGCGGGAGCTCCTACGAGCAGTACTTC. V and J are TRBV20-1 and TRBJ2-7; 8 bases line up with TRBD2. The CDR3 sequence is 14 residues long. Germline-derived CDR1 and CDR2 are DFQATT and SNEGSKA (reference sequence). The V segment lost 2 bases and the J segment 0 bases; nucleotides outside the gene matches: 3.

This clonotype was detected many times. The chain joins TRBV5-1 to TRBJ2-3, with 7 nucleotides matching TRBD2. V was pared by 0 bases and J by 2 bases, with 3 bases of the junction left unmatched. CDR1 and CDR2 from the germline V gene are SGHRS and YFSETQ. There are 15 residues in the CDR3. CDR3 nucleotide sequence: TGCGCCAGCAGCTTGGCCGCGGGAGACACAGATACGCAGTATTTT. Translated, it gives CASSLAAGDTDTQYF.

This clonotype was picked up many times. The V gene is TRBV2, the J gene TRBJ2-3, with D possibly being TRBD1 (6 bases). Germline loops: CDR1 SNHLY, CDR2 FYNNEI. Trimming shortened V by 6 bases and J by 4 bases, and 17 bases separated the two germline ends. The CDR3 runs to 15 residues. The DNA of the CDR3 is TGTGCCAGCAGGGGCCTCAGGGGAGTGGCAGATACGCAGTATTTT. Translation: CASRGLRGVADTQYF.